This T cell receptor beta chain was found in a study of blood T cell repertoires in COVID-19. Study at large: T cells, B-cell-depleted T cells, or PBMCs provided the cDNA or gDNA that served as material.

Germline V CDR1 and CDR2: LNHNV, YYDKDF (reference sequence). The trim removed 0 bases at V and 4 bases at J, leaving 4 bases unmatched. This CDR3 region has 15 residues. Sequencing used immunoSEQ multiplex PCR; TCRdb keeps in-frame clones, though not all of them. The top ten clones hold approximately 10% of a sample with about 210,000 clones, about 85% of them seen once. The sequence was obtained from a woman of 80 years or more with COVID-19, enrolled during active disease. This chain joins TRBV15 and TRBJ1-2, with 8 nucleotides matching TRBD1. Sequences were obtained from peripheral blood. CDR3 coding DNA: TGTGCCACCAGCAGAGATGGGACAGGACTCTATGGCTACACCTTC. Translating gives CATSRDGTGLYGYTF.